Listed below are T cell receptor beta chains from one sample, sequenced in a study of shared clonotypes between healthy human individuals. Clones were read by immunoSEQ multiplex PCR, and TCRdb kept only the in-frame ones, dropping some. This sample has more than 2 million clones, with about 95% found just once. Sequenced input: naive CD4+ T cells sorted from blood. Every receptor here comes from a man between 18 and 35 years old in good health. Each CDR3 is given with its conserved first and last residue. D genes are given only for firm matches. The size of a clone is reported for some rows only, either as once, few or many, or as a class for expanded clones.

clone size	V gene	J gene	D gene	CDR3 protein	CDR3 DNA
.	TRBV19	TRBJ2-2	TRBD1	CASSSRLGQGYTGELFF	TGTGCCAGTAGTAGCCGTCTGGGACAGGGATACACCGGGGAGCTGTTTTTT
.	TRBV7-9	TRBJ1-4	TRBD1	CASSLQGTNEKLFF	TGTGCCAGCAGCCTACAGGGGACTAATGAAAAACTGTTTTTT
.	TRBV18	TRBJ2-1	TRBD2	CASSTWTSGTNNEQFF	TGTGCCAGCTCAACCTGGACTAGCGGGACGAACAATGAGCAGTTCTTC
once	TRBV30	TRBJ2-1	TRBD2	CAWNGARTSRNLNEQFF	TGTGCCTGGAATGGGGCCAGGACTAGCCGAAACCTCAATGAGCAGTTCTTC
.	TRBV5-1	TRBJ1-6	TRBD1	CASSPGRDRALNSPLHF	TGCGCCAGCAGCCCTGGGCGGGACAGGGCACTGAATTCACCCCTCCACTTT
.	TRBV4-1	TRBJ1-2	.	CASSQRTGNYGYTF	TGCGCCAGCAGCCAAAGAACAGGGAACTATGGCTACACCTTC
.	TRBV5-1	TRBJ1-6	TRBD1	CASSPTGQTGGYNSPLHF	TGCGCCAGCAGCCCCACCGGACAGACAGGGGGCTATAATTCACCCCTCCACTTT
.	TRBV30	TRBJ1-5	TRBD1	CAWSLTGQGSQPQHF	TGTGCCTGGAGTCTCACTGGACAGGGTAGTCAGCCCCAGCATTTT
.	TRBV7-9	TRBJ2-3	.	CASSYTALTYTRSDTQYF	TGTGCCAGCAGCTATACAGCCCTAACCTATACTAGATCAGATACGCAGTATTTT
.	TRBV30	TRBJ1-3	.	CAWTGSSGNTIYF	TGTGCCTGGACCGGGAGCTCTGGAAACACCATATATTTT
.	TRBV12-5	TRBJ2-4	.	CASGYSNSRLAKNIQYF	TGTGCTAGTGGTTACTCTAACAGCCGACTAGCCAAAAACATTCAGTACTTC
.	TRBV5-1	TRBJ1-4	.	CASSPRGPNEKLFF	TGCGCCAGCAGCCCCAGGGGCCCTAATGAAAAACTGTTTTTT
.	TRBV2	TRBJ2-1	.	CASSDEALTNEQFF	TGTGCCAGCAGTGATGAGGCTTTGACGAATGAGCAGTTCTTC
.	TRBV19	TRBJ2-3	.	CASSITPTGTDTQYF	TGTGCCAGTAGTATCACCCCCACAGGCACAGATACGCAGTATTTT
once	TRBV5-4	TRBJ2-3	.	CASSRGVGAGRTDTQYF	TGTGCCAGCAGCCGAGGGGTAGGAGCCGGGCGCACAGATACGCAGTATTTT
.	TRBV18	TRBJ2-5	TRBD2	CASSPGLAGLEETQYF	TGTGCCAGCTCACCCGGACTAGCGGGATTGGAGGAGACCCAGTACTTC
.	TRBV30	TRBJ1-4	.	CAWSAQGEKLFF	TGTGCCTGGAGTGCCCAGGGGGAAAAACTGTTTTTT
.	TRBV2	TRBJ1-1	.	CAAGQEVNTEAFF	TGTGCAGCGGGGCAGGAAGTCAACACTGAAGCTTTCTTT
.	TRBV19	TRBJ2-4	.	CASSSFGGAKNIQYF	TGTGCCAGTAGTAGTTTTGGGGGAGCCAAAAACATTCAGTACTTC
.	TRBV19	TRBJ2-7	.	CASSTGQSPYEQYF	TGTGCCAGTAGCACTGGACAGTCCCCCTACGAGCAGTACTTC
.	TRBV30	TRBJ1-1	.	CAWGHRGNTEAFF	TGTGCCTGGGGACATAGGGGGAACACTGAAGCTTTCTTT
.	TRBV6-4	TRBJ1-6	.	CASRETGTKNSPLHF	TGTGCCAGCAGGGAAACCGGGACGAAAAATTCACCCCTCCACTTT
.	TRBV28	TRBJ1-1	.	CASRPYAGENTEAFF	TGTGCCAGCAGACCATATGCGGGGGAGAACACTGAAGCTTTCTTT
.	TRBV15	TRBJ1-2	.	CATSSPGHLNYGYTF	TGTGCCACCAGCAGCCCGGGACACCTCAACTATGGCTACACCTTC
.	TRBV7-2	TRBJ2-7	.	CASSSLGLNYEQYF	TGTGCCAGCAGCTCACTTGGACTGAACTACGAGCAGTACTTC
.	TRBV7-2	TRBJ1-6	.	CASSLGQTYNSPLHF	TGTGCCAGCAGCTTAGGGCAGACCTATAATTCACCCCTCCACTTT
.	TRBV5-4	TRBJ1-2	TRBD1	CASSSAGGADYGYTF	TGTGCCAGCAGCTCCGCAGGGGGCGCCGACTATGGCTACACCTTC